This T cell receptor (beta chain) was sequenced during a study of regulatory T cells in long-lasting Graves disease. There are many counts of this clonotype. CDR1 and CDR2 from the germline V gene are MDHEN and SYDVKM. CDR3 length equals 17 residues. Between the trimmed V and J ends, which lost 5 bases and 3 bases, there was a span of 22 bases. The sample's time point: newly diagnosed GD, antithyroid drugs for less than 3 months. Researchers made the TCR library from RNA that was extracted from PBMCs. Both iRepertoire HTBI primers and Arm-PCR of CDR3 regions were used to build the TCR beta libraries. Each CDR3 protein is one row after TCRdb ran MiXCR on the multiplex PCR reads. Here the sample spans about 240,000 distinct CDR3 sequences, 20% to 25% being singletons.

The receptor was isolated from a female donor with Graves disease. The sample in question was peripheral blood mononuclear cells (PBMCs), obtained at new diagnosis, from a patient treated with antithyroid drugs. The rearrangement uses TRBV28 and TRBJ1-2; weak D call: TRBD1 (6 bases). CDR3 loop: CASSPTTRDGGHYGYTF. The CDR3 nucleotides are TGTGCCAGCAGTCCAACAACCCGGGACGGGGGGCACTATGGCTACACCTTC.